The 32 T cell receptor beta chains presented below share a single source sample, sequenced in a study of T cell responses to AZD1222 COVID-19 vaccine. Sequencing was performed with immunoSEQ multiplex PCR; in TCRdb, only in-frame clones are kept and a portion is missing. The repertoire consists of about 120,000 clones, with roughly 84% occurring once and the leading ten covering around 7.5%. The material sequenced was peripheral blood, taken on day 0 of AZD1222 vaccination. The source is an adult in good health.

The genes are TRBV6-2 or TRBV6-3 and TRBJ2-7; D is uncertain. V lost 3 bases and J lost 2, with 20 bases in between. CDR1 is MNHEY and CDR2 is SVGEGT in the germline V gene. The CDR3 length is 17 residues. Here the CDR3 reads CASSYSTRLISPYEQYF. Here the CDR3 DNA reads TGTGCCAGCAGTTATTCTACCCGACTGATTTCTCCCTACGAGCAGTACTTC.

The chain combines TRBV30 with TRBJ2-7; D is unclear. CDR3 length equals 11 residues. In germline, CDR1 is GTSNPN, CDR2 SVGIG (reference sequence). V lost 0 bases and J lost 2, with 2 bases in between. The DNA of the CDR3 is TGTGCCTGGAGTGTAACCTACGAGCAGTACTTC. This gives the protein CAWSVTYEQYF.

Here the CDR3 DNA reads TGTGCCTCGGCAACGTCTCCTAACACTGAAGCTTTCTTT. Protein sequence: CASATSPNTEAFF. V gene TRBV12-3 or TRBV12-4 combines with J gene TRBJ1-1, with D uncertain. Trimming left V 11 bases short and J 2 bases short, with 15 bases between. The CDR3 runs to 13 residues.

J is TRBJ1-5 and V is TRBV7-2, with D unclear. This CDR3 is 15 amino acids long. Trimming shortened V by 2 bases and J by 4 bases, and 12 bases separated the two germline ends. Germline CDR1 SGHTA, CDR2 FQGNSA. As DNA, the CDR3 is TGTGCCAGCAGCTTACTGTGGGGATCTAATCAGCCCCAGCATTTT. The encoded protein is CASSLLWGSNQPQHF.

The V gene is TRBV28, the J gene TRBJ1-2, with D possibly matching TRBD1 (5 bases). The germline V and J ends were trimmed by 5 bases and 5 bases, with 18 bases remaining between them. The CDR3 is 15 residues long. The germline CDR1 and CDR2 sequences are MDHEN and SYDVKM. CDR3 in DNA: TGTGCCAGCAGTCTTCCGGGACTAGATTTGTATGGCTACACCTTC. Its protein product is CASSLPGLDLYGYTF.

This clone came up a few times. The CDR3 loop is CAWSGRDFTNEKLFF. Here the CDR3 DNA reads TGTGCCTGGAGTGGGAGGGACTTCACTAATGAAAAACTGTTTTTT. The rearrangement joins TRBV30 to TRBJ1-4; possibly TRBD1 for D (5 bases). CDR1 and CDR2 (germline): GTSNPN, SVGIG (reference sequence). CDR3 length: 15 amino acids. The V gene lost 1 base and the J gene lost 2 bases, with 11 bases spanning the gap.

Only a few counts were recorded for this clone. The gene calls are TRBV2 and TRBJ1-6; D may be TRBD1 (5 bases). Trimming shortened V by 3 bases and J by 8 bases, and 11 bases separated the two germline ends. This CDR3 contains 14 residues. Germline-derived CDR1 and CDR2 are SNHLY and FYNNEI. CDR3 nucleotide sequence: TGTGCCAGCAGTGATGGGGGTAGGCATTCACCCCTCCACTTT. Residues: CASSDGGRHSPLHF. The full variable domain, with the rest looked up from reference TRBV2 and TRBJ1-6, is EPEVTQTPSHQVTQMGQEVILRCVPISNHLYFYWYRQILGQKVEFLVSFYNNEISEKSEIFDDQFSVERPDGSNFTLKIRSTKLEDSAMYFCASSDGGRHSPLHFGNGTRLTVT.

The chain links TRBV9 to TRBJ2-2; D ambiguous. The CDR3 has 16 residues. From germline, CDR1 is SGDLS and CDR2 YYNGEE. Trimming took off 4 bases at V and 1 base at J, with 14 bases between the two ends. This chain's CDR3 is CASSPPDHLNTGELFF. The CDR3, as DNA: TGTGCCAGCAGCCCTCCGGATCATTTGAACACCGGGGAGCTGTTTTTT.

As concerns this clone: Given the absence of the conserved phenylalanine or tryptophan at the CDR3 end, a read error is likely. It is unclear where the CDR3 begins or ends on the DNA, so no DNA is shown, and the CDR3 is as TCRdb lists it. This chain joins TRBV29-1 and TRBJ1-2; the table's D call of TRBD1 was not tested on the DNA. CDR1 and CDR2 (germline): SQVTM, ANQGSEA. The CDR3 is made up of 9 amino acids, end residues included. CDR3 amino acids: CSVDGRPLN.

Details on this clone: The same CDR3 can be traced to other DNA sequences in this sample. This sequence joins TRBV27 and TRBJ2-7; the D gene could be TRBD1 or TRBD2 (6 bases each). The germline gives CDR1 MNHEY, CDR2 SMNVEV (reference sequence). V lost 4 bases and J lost 2, with 12 bases in between. The length of the CDR3 is 14 residues. The DNA of the CDR3 is TGTGCCAGCAGTTCCAGGGGAGGACCCTACGAGCAGTACTTC. Its protein is CASSSRGGPYEQYF.

The J gene is TRBJ2-1, the V gene TRBV4-2; no definite D call. Germline assignment: CDR1 LGHNA and CDR2 YNFKEQ. Trimming took 1 base from V and 0 from J, leaving 16 bases between them. The CDR3 totals 18 residues. CDR3 in DNA: TGTGCCAGCAGCCAAGTAGTAATAAGCTGGAGCTCCTACAATGAGCAGTTCTTC. Its protein is CASSQVVISWSSYNEQFF.

V is TRBV9 and J is TRBJ1-2; possibly TRBD1 for D (5 bases). Germline CDR1 is SGDLS and CDR2 is YYNGEE. The germline V and J ends were trimmed by 2 bases and 1 base, with 6 bases remaining between them. The CDR3 is made up of 13 amino acids. The CDR3 loop is CASSVDSNYGYTF. DNA of the CDR3: TGTGCCAGCAGCGTCGACAGTAACTATGGCTACACCTTC. Full variable domain (outside the CDR3, taken from reference TRBV9 and TRBJ1-2): DSGVTQTPKHLITATGQRVTLRCSPRSGDLSVYWYQQSLDQGLQFLIQYYNGEERAKGNILERFSAQQFPDLHSELNLSSLELGDSALYFCASSVDSNYGYTFGSGTRLTVV.

The V and J genes are TRBV6-5 and TRBJ1-1, with D uncertain. In germline, CDR1 is MNHEY, CDR2 SVGAGI. The CDR3 is made up of 11 amino acids. The ends were cut back, 7 bases at V and 1 base at J, with 4 bases in the middle. CDR3 bases: TGTGCCAGCAAGGAGAACACTGAAGCTTTCTTT. This translates into CASKENTEAFF.

This clone has at least ten counts. This chain joins TRBV6-5 and TRBJ1-2, with TRBD1 matching 7 bases. The CDR3 covers 12 residues. V trimming: 7 bases; J trimming: 8 bases; junction bases outside the gene matches: 7. Germline V gene data show CDR1 as MNHEY and CDR2 as SVGAGI. The CDR3: CASTTGVGGYTF. CDR3 nucleotides: TGTGCCAGCACCACAGGGGTCGGGGGCTACACCTTC.

V is TRBV18 and J is TRBJ1-1, with TRBD1 identical over 8 bases. Looked up from germline, CDR1 is KGHSH and CDR2 is LQKENI. With V trimmed by 3 bases and J by 5 bases, 5 bases remained unmatched. The CDR3 extends over 14 amino acids. CDR3 protein: CASSPTGGGTEAFF. The DNA of the CDR3 is TGTGCCAGCTCACCTACAGGGGGGGGGACTGAAGCTTTCTTT.

The rearrangement links TRBV5-6 to TRBJ1-2; 8 bases map to TRBD1. Per the germline V gene, CDR1 is SGHDT and CDR2 is YYEEEE. This CDR3 spans 16 amino acids. With V trimmed by 4 bases and J by 4 bases, 12 bases remained unmatched. CDR3 region: CASSRDRRLSAYGYTF. The DNA for the CDR3 is TGTGCCAGCAGCCGGGACAGGCGCCTCTCCGCCTATGGCTACACCTTC.

In DNA, the CDR3 is TGCACCAGCCGTCCAAGTCCTAATTCACCCCTCCACTTT. It encodes CTSRPSPNSPLHF. The chain links TRBV1 to TRBJ1-6. TRBV1 is assigned pseudogene status. CDR3 length equals 13 residues.

The gene calls are TRBV18 and TRBJ2-3; 9 bases line up with TRBD1. V trimming: 6 bases; J trimming: 0 bases; junction bases outside the gene matches: 4. Germline CDR1 is KGHSH and CDR2 is LQKENI. The CDR3 loop spans 15 amino acids. CDR3 sequence: CASSKDRGSTDTQYF. For the CDR3, the DNA is TGTGCCAGCTCCAAGGACAGGGGTAGCACAGATACGCAGTATTTT.

This chain links TRBV2 with TRBJ1-3, with 9 bases lining up with TRBD1. Trimming cost V 8 bases and J 6 bases; bases outside gene matches: 2. Germline assignment: CDR1 SNHLY and CDR2 FYNNEI. This CDR3 is 12 amino acids long. DNA of the CDR3: TGTGCCAGCCGGGACAGGGTAAACACCATATATTTT. Its translation: CASRDRVNTIYF.

The genes are TRBV18 and TRBJ1-3; D gene unclear. This CDR3 comprises 16 residues. The germline V and J ends were trimmed by 1 base and 3 bases, with 13 bases remaining between them. From germline, CDR1 is KGHSH and CDR2 LQKENI. CDR3 sequence reads: CASSPRESASGNTIYF. The CDR3 DNA follows: TGTGCCAGCTCACCACGCGAGTCTGCCAGTGGAAACACCATATATTTT.

V gene TRBV19 combines with J gene TRBJ1-5; 9 bases map to TRBD1. The ends lost 2 bases at V and 4 bases at J; junction bases unmatched: 9. Germline CDR1 and CDR2: LNHDA and SQIVND (reference sequence). The CDR3 spans 17 residues. CDR3 protein: CASSIMGQGRSNQPQHF. CDR3 DNA sequence: TGTGCCAGTAGTATAATGGGACAGGGAAGGTCAAATCAGCCCCAGCATTTT.

The rearrangement uses TRBV5-8 and TRBJ1-1, with D perhaps TRBD1 (5 bases). This CDR3 has 11 residues. CDR1 and CDR2 from the germline V gene are SGHTS and YDEGEE. V gave up 4 bases and J gave up 11 bases, with 12 bases separating them. The CDR3 reads CASSLREGAFF. CDR3 bases: TGTGCCAGCAGCCTCCGCGAGGGGGCTTTCTTT.

This chain links TRBV7-2 with TRBJ2-7, with 7 nucleotides matching TRBD2. The CDR3 consists of 16 residues. The germline V gene has CDR1 SGHTA and CDR2 FQGNSA. V lost 0 bases to trimming and J lost 5 bases; unmatched junction nucleotides: 10. CDR3 residues: CASSLASAGVGNEQYF. The CDR3 bases are TGTGCCAGCAGCTTAGCCTCCGCGGGAGTTGGGAACGAGCAGTACTTC.

V and J are TRBV2 and TRBJ1-5; no definite D call. Germline V gives CDR1 SNHLY, CDR2 FYNNEI. The CDR3 consists of 16 residues. Trimming took off 3 bases at V and 1 base at J, with 13 bases between the two ends. The CDR3 DNA reads TGTGCCAGCAGTGAGATTGGGTGGGAGAGCAATCAGCCCCAGCATTTT. Translation gives CASSEIGWESNQPQHF. Full variable domain (outside the CDR3, taken from reference TRBV2 and TRBJ1-5): EPEVTQTPSHQVTQMGQEVILRCVPISNHLYFYWYRQILGQKVEFLVSFYNNEISEKSEIFDDQFSVERPDGSNFTLKIRSTKLEDSAMYFCASSEIGWESNQPQHFGDGTRLSIL.

CDR3 protein: CASGLNYEQYF. The CDR3 nucleotides are TGTGCTAGTGGTCTCAACTACGAGCAGTACTTC. The chain recombines TRBV12-5 with TRBJ2-7; the D is unclear. V was clipped by 5 bases and J by 3 bases, with 5 bases between them. CDR1 LGHNT and CDR2 FRNRAP come from the germline V gene. The CDR3 is 11 amino acids.

This rearrangement joins TRBV4-1 to TRBJ1-1, with a possible D match to TRBD1 (5 bases). Per the germline V gene, CDR1 is MGHRA and CDR2 is YSYEKL. This CDR3 comprises 14 residues. The V and J ends lost 2 bases and 5 bases respectively, with 12 bases between them. The CDR3 DNA is TGCGCCAGCAGCCAACAGGGATTGTGGACTGAAGCTTTCTTT. It encodes CASSQQGLWTEAFF.

V gene TRBV12-2 combines with J gene TRBJ1-2. TRBV12-2 is labeled a pseudogene. The CDR3 consists of 14 residues. In DNA form, the CDR3 reads TGTGCAAGTCGCTCCCCCCCTGGGTGGGGTGGCTACACCTTC. Amino acid sequence: CASRSPPGWGGYTF.

J is TRBJ2-7 and V is TRBV28; 8 bases fit TRBD1. V gave up 3 bases and J gave up 4 bases; unmatched junction bases: 8. Per the germline V gene, CDR1 is MDHEN and CDR2 is SYDVKM. CDR3 length: 15 amino acids. The CDR3 nucleotides are TGTGCCAGCAGTTTTGCCGGACAGGGCGGGTACGAGCAGTACTTC. It is translated as CASSFAGQGGYEQYF.

V gene TRBV2 combines with J gene TRBJ1-2; maybe TRBD1 (5 bases). Trimming cost V 5 bases and J 4 bases, with 17 bases left between them. The CDR3 is 15 amino acids. In germline, CDR1 is SNHLY, CDR2 FYNNEI. The CDR3: CASSQGYQGGYGYTF. As DNA, the CDR3 is TGTGCCAGCAGTCAAGGGTACCAGGGAGGCTATGGCTACACCTTC.

The V gene is TRBV6-5, the J gene TRBJ2-1, with D perhaps assigned TRBD1 or TRBD2 (5 bases each). V lost 4 bases and J 4 bases, leaving 14 bases between the germline ends. The CDR3 is 15 amino acids. Germline V lookup: CDR1 MNHEY, CDR2 SVGAGI. The CDR3 bases are TGTGCCAGCAGTTGGGGGACCCTCCAATACAATGAGCAGTTCTTC. Translated, it gives CASSWGTLQYNEQFF.

The chain uses TRBV7-8 and TRBJ1-1; the D is unclear. CDR1 and CDR2 from the germline V gene are SGHVS and FQNEAQ. The CDR3 sequence is 13 residues long. Trimming cost V 3 bases and J 2 bases, with 7 bases left between them. CDR3 sequence (DNA): TGTGCCAGCAGCTTGCCGGTTAACACTGAAGCTTTCTTT. It encodes CASSLPVNTEAFF. The variable domain in full, with the rest retrieved from reference TRBV7-8 and TRBJ1-1, is GAGVSQSPRYKVAKRGQDVALRCDPISGHVSLFWYQQALGQGPEFLTYFQNEAQLDKSGLPSDRFFAERPEGSVSTLKIQRTQQEDSAVYLCASSLPVNTEAFFGQGTRLTVV.

In the case of this clone: At one boundary the junction diverges from the germline segment, which might be a read error. The J gene is TRBJ2-7, the V gene TRBV28; 9 bases are shared with TRBD1. This CDR3 comprises 15 residues. Germline V lookup: CDR1 MDHEN, CDR2 SYDVKM. The CDR3 DNA follows: TGTGCCGGCAGTCCCACCGGGACAGGGAGACGCGAGCAGTACTTC. Its protein is CAGSPTGTGRREQYF.